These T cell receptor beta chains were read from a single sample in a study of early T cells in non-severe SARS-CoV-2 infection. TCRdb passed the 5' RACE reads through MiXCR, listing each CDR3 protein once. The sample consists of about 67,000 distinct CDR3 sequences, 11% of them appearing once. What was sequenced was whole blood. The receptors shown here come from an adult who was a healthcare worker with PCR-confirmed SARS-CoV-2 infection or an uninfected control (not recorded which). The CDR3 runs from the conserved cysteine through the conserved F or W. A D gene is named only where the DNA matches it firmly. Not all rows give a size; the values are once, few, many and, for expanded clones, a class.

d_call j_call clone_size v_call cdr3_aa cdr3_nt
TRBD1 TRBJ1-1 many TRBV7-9 CASSLVTGGTEAFF TGTGCCAGCAGCTTAGTTACAGGGGGCACTGAAGCTTTCTTT
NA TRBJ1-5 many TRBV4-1 CASSQGPGEQPQHF TGCGCCAGCAGCCAGGGGCCGGGAGAACAGCCCCAGCATTTT
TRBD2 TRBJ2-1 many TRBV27 CASTLGLAGGFSYNEQFF TGTGCCAGCACTTTGGGGCTAGCGGGGGGTTTCTCCTACAATGAGCAGTTCTTC
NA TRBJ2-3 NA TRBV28 CASRKLTDTQYF TGTGCCAGCAGGAAACTCACAGATACGCAGTATTTT
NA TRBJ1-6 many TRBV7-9 CASSLEGPRATLHF TGTGCCAGCAGCTTAGAGGGGCCGAGGGCCACCCTCCACTTT
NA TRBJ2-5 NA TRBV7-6 CASRGQPQETQYF TGTGCCAGCAGAGGACAGCCACAAGAGACCCAGTACTTC
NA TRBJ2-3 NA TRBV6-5 CASGERSDTQYF TGTGCCAGCGGGGAGCGGTCAGATACGCAGTATTTT
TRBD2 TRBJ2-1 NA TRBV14 CASSQGLAGGSYNEQFF TGTGCCAGCAGCCAGGGACTAGCCGGAGGGTCCTACAATGAGCAGTTCTTC
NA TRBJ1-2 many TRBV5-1 CASSLGRPNYGYTF TGCGCCAGCAGCTTGGGACGGCCTAACTATGGCTACACCTTC
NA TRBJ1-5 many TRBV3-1 CASSQGVQPQHF TGTGCCAGCAGCCAAGGGGTTCAGCCCCAGCATTTT
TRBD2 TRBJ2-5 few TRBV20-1 CSARTRTSGSRPQETQYF TGCAGTGCTAGAACCCGGACTAGCGGGAGTAGGCCTCAAGAGACCCAGTACTTC
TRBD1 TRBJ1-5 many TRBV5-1 CASSSTGERSQPQHF TGCGCCAGCAGCTCTACAGGGGAAAGGAGTCAGCCCCAGCATTTT
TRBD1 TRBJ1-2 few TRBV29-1 CSAQTGGPGYTF TGCAGCGCCCAGACAGGGGGGCCTGGCTACACCTTC
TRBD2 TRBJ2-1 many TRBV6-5 CASGRGLAGYNEQFF TGTGCCAGCGGGCGTGGACTAGCGGGGTACAATGAGCAGTTCTTC
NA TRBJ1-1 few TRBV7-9 CASSSAAVTEAFF TGTGCCAGCAGCTCTGCAGCTGTCACTGAAGCTTTCTTT
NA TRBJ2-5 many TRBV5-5 CASSFLLDARGSVAQYF TGTGCCAGCAGCTTTCTTCTGGACGCGAGGGGATCGGTGGCCCAGTACTTC
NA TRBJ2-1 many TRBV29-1 CSGGDTYEQFF TGCAGCGGGGGAGACACGTATGAGCAGTTCTTC
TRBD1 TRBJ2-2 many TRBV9 CASSTPGTGVTLDTGELFF TGTGCCAGCAGCACGCCCGGGACAGGGGTTACGTTGGACACCGGGGAGCTGTTTTTT
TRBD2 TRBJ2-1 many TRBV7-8 CVSSLRASGARSYNEQFF TGTGTCAGCAGTCTACGGGCTAGCGGGGCCCGCTCCTACAATGAGCAGTTCTTC
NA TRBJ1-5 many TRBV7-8 CASSRWSGQNQPQHF TGTGCCAGCAGCAGGTGGTCAGGGCAGAATCAGCCCCAGCATTTT
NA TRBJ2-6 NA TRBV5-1 CASSLADTPGANVLTF TGCGCCAGCAGCTTGGCGGACACCCCCGGGGCCAACGTCCTGACTTTC
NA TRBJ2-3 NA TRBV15 CATSRWGADTQYF TGTGCCACCAGCAGATGGGGGGCAGATACGCAGTATTTT
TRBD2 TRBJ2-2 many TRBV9 CASSVSGSAAGELFF TGTGCCAGCAGCGTGAGCGGGAGTGCGGCCGGGGAGCTGTTTTTT
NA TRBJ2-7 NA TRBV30 CAWSGSDYEQYF TGTGCCTGGAGCGGGAGCGACTACGAGCAGTACTTC
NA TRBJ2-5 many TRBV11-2 CASSLFAHEETQYF TGTGCCAGCAGCTTATTTGCGCACGAAGAGACCCAGTACTTC
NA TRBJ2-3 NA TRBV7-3 CASSLTSRDTQYF TGTGCCAGCAGCTTAACATCTAGGGATACGCAGTATTTT
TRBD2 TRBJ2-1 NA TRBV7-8 CASSFSGRGNEQFF TGTGCCAGCAGCTTTAGCGGGAGAGGGAATGAGCAGTTCTTC
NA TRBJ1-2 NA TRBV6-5 CASSLWGVGYTF TGTGCCAGCAGCCTTTGGGGCGTAGGCTACACCTTC
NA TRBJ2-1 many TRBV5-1 CASSLAGDEQFF TGCGCCAGCAGCTTGGCCGGCGATGAGCAGTTCTTC
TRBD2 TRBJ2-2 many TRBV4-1 CASSQGLAGWEVSGELFF TGCGCCAGCAGCCAGGGACTAGCGGGATGGGAGGTGTCCGGGGAGCTGTTTTTT
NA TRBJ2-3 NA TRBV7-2 CASSLGINTDTQYF TGTGCCAGCAGCTTAGGGATAAACACAGATACGCAGTATTTT
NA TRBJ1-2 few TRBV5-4 CASSLDQGHYGYTF TGTGCCAGCAGCCTAGATCAGGGTCACTATGGCTACACCTTC
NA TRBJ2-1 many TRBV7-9 CASSLGTRGRKLNF TGTGCCAGCAGCTTAGGGACACGGGGGCGCAAGCTAAACTTC
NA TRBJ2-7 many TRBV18 CASSPRGYSYEQYF TGTGCCAGCTCACCACGTGGATATTCCTACGAGCAGTACTTC
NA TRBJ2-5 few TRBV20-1 CSISATAGETQYF TGCAGTATCTCGGCAACGGCTGGGGAGACCCAGTACTTC
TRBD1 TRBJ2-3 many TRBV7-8 CASSSSYLGTASTDTQYF TGTGCCAGCAGCTCCTCTTACCTCGGGACAGCTAGCACAGATACGCAGTATTTT
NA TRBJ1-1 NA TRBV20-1 CSARSGAAATEAFF TGCAGTGCTAGAAGCGGGGCGGCCGCCACTGAAGCTTTTTTT
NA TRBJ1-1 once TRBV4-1 CASSQRVAPIMNTEAFF TGCGCCAGCAGCCAAAGGGTGGCGCCCATTATGAACACTGAAGCTTTCTTT
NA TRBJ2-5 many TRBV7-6 CASSPDGTQYF TGTGCCAGCAGCCCAGATGGGACCCAGTACTTC
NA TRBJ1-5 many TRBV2 CASSGRAASNQPQHF TGTGCCAGCAGTGGCCGTGCAGCTAGCAATCAGCCCCAGCATTTT
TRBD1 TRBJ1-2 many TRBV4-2 CASSQPGTDPRATDGYTF TGTGCCAGCAGCCAGCCCGGGACAGATCCAAGGGCCACTGATGGCTACACCTTC
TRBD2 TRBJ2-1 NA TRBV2 CASRLAGPTYNEQFF TGTGCCAGCAGGCTAGCGGGTCCCACCTACAATGAGCAGTTCTTC